The TCR beta chain under discussion was sequenced for a study of blood T cell repertoires in COVID-19. The V end lost 8 bases, the J end lost 5 bases, and 16 bases lay between the germline ends. The germline CDR1 and CDR2 sequences are SGHVS and FNYEAQ. This CDR3 is 13 amino acids long. Using immunoSEQ multiplex PCR, the repertoire was profiled, and TCRdb retains in-frame clones only, with some absent. The sample has around 130,000 clones, around 80% seen once. This clone is categorized as medium-sized. Specimen: PBMCs or T cells enriched from blood (not recorded which). The receptor comes from a woman aged 18-29 years who had been exposed to COVID-19. V usage is TRBV7-6 and J usage is TRBJ2-7; tentative D call: TRBD1 (6 bases). CDR3 nucleotides: TGTGCCAGCGGAACTGAGAAGGGGGACGAGCAGTACTTC. Amino acid sequence: CASGTEKGDEQYF. The entire variable domain, with the rest obtained from reference TRBV7-6 and TRBJ2-7, is as follows: GAGVSQSPRYKVTKRGQDVALRCDPISGHVSLYWYRQALGQGPEFLTYFNYEAQQDKSGLPNDRFSAERPEGSISTLTIQRTEQRDSAMYRCASGTEKGDEQYFGPGTRLTVT.